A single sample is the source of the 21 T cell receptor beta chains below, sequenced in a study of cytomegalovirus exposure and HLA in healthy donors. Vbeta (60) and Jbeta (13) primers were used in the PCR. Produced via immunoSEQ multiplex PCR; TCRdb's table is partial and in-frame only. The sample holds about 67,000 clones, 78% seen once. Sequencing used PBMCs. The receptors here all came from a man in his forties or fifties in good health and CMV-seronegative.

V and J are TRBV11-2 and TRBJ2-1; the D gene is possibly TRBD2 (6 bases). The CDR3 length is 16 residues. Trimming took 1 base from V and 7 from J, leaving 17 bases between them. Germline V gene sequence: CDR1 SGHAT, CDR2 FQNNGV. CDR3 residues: CASSLASAGPFNEQFF. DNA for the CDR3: TGTGCCAGCAGCTTAGCCTCAGCGGGCCCTTTTAATGAGCAGTTCTTC.

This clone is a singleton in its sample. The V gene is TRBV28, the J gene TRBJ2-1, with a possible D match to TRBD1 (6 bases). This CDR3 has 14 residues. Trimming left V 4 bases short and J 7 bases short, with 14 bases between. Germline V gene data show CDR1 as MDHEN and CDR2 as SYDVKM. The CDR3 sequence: CASSSTIQGNEQFF. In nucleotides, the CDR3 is TGTGCCAGCAGTTCGACAATACAGGGAAATGAGCAGTTCTTC. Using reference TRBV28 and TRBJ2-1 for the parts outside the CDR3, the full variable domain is DVKVTQSSRYLVKRTGEKVFLECVQDMDHENMFWYRQDPGLGLRLIYFSYDVKMKEKGDIPEGYSVSREKKERFSLILESASTNQTSMYLCASSSTIQGNEQFFGPGTRLTVL.

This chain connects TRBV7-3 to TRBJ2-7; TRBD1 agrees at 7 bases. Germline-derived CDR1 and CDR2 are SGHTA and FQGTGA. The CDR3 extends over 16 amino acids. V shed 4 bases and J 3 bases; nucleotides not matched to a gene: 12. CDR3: CASSSPEQGPDYEQYF. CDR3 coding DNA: TGTGCCAGCAGCTCCCCCGAACAGGGGCCTGACTACGAGCAGTACTTC.

CDR3 residues: CASSNYPGQINYGYTF. CDR3 in DNA: TGTGCCAGCAGTAATTATCCGGGACAGATTAACTATGGCTACACCTTC. The chain couples TRBV27 to TRBJ1-2, with 7 positions matching TRBD1. Germline V gives CDR1 MNHEY, CDR2 SMNVEV (reference sequence). CDR3 length: 16 residues. V gave up 5 bases and J gave up 1 base; unmatched junction bases: 10.

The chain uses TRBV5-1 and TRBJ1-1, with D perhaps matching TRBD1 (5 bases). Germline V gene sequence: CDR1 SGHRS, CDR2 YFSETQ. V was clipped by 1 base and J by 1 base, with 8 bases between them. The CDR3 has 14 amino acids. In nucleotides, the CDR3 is TGCGCCAGCAGCTTGTCGGGGGAGAACACTGAAGCTTTCTTT. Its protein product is CASSLSGENTEAFF.

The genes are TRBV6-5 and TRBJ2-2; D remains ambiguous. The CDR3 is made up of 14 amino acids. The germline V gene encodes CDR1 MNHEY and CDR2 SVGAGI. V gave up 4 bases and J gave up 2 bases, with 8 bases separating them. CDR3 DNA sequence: TGTGCCAGCAGTTGGGCAGGAAACACCGGGGAGCTGTTTTTT. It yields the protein CASSWAGNTGELFF.

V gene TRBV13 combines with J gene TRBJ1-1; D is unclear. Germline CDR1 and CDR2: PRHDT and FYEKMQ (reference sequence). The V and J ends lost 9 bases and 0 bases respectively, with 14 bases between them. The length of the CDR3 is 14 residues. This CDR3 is CASRDPGLNTEAFF. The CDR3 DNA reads TGTGCCAGTCGCGACCCGGGGTTGAACACTGAAGCTTTCTTT.

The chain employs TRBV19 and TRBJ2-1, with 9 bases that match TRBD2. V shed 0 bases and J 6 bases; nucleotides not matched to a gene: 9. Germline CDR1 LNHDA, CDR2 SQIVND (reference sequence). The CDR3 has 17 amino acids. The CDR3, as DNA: TGTGCCAGTAGTATAGATCTTGAGACTAGCGGAGGCAATGAGCAGTTCTTC. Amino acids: CASSIDLETSGGNEQFF. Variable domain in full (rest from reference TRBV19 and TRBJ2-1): DGGITQSPKYLFRKEGQNVTLSCEQNLNHDAMYWYRQDPGQGLRLIYYSQIVNDFQKGDIAEGYSVSREKKESFPLTVTSAQKNPTAFYLCASSIDLETSGGNEQFFGPGTRLTVL.

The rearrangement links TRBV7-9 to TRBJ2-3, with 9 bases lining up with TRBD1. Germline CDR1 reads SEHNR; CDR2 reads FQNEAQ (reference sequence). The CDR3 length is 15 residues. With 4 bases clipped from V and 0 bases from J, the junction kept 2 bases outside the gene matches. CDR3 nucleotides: TGTGCCAGCAGCTCGGGACAGGGAAGCACAGATACGCAGTATTTT. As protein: CASSSGQGSTDTQYF.

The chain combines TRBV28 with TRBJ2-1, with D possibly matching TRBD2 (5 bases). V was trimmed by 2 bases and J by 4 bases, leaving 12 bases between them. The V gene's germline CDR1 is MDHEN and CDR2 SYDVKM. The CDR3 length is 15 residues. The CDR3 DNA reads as TGTGCCAGCAGTTTAATATCGGGAAAGTACAATGAGCAGTTCTTC. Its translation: CASSLISGKYNEQFF.

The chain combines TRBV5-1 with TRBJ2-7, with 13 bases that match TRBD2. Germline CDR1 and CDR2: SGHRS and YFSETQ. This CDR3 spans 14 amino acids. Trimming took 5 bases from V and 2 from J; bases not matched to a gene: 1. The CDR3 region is CASRGLAGTYEQYF. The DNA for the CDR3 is TGCGCCAGCAGGGGACTAGCGGGGACCTACGAGCAGTACTTC.

This chain's CDR3 is CASSRGWDSYNEQFF. The CDR3 nucleotides read TGTGCCAGCAGTAGGGGGTGGGACTCCTACAATGAGCAGTTCTTC. The chain has TRBV2 and TRBJ2-1; tentative D call: TRBD1 (6 bases). The CDR3 has 15 residues. V lost 5 bases to trimming and J lost 0 bases, with 11 bases between them. Germline CDR1 reads SNHLY; CDR2 reads FYNNEI.

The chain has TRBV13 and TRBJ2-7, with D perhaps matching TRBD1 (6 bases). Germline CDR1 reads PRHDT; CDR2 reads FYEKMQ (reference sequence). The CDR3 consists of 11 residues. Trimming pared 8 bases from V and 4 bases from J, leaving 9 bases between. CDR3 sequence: CASSGQYEQYF. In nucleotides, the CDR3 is TGTGCCAGCTCCGGACAGTACGAGCAGTACTTC.

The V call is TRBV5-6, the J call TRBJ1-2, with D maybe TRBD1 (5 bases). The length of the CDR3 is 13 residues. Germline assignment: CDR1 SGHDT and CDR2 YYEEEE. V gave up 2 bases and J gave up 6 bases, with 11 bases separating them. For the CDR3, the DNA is TGTGCCAGCAGCTTTATTGGGGCAGATGGCTACACCTTC. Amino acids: CASSFIGADGYTF.

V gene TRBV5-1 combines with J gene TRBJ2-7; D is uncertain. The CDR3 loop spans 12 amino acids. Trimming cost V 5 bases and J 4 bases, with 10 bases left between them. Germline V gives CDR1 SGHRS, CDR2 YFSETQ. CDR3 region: CASRSDSYEQYF. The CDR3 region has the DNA TGCGCCAGCAGGTCCGACTCGTACGAGCAGTACTTC.

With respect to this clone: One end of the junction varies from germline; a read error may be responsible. The CDR3 loop reads CASSTSPSSLGEQSF. The DNA for the CDR3 is TGTGCCAGCTCTACCAGCCCTTCCTCCCTAGGCGAGCAGTCCTTC. J is TRBJ2-7 and V is TRBV7-9, with D unresolved. Germline lookup yields CDR1 SEHNR and CDR2 FQNEAQ (reference sequence). This CDR3 is 15 amino acids long.

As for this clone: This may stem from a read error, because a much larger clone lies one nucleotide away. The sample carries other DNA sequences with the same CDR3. In DNA form, the CDR3 reads TGTGCCAGTAGCTTGGGGGGGGTTGGATCTGGGGCCAACGTCCTGACTTTC. Encoded protein: CASSLGGVGSGANVLTF. The chain employs TRBV5-4 and TRBJ2-6; TRBD2 matches 7 bases. Germline V lookup: CDR1 SGHNT, CDR2 YYREEE (reference sequence). The CDR3 loop spans 17 amino acids.

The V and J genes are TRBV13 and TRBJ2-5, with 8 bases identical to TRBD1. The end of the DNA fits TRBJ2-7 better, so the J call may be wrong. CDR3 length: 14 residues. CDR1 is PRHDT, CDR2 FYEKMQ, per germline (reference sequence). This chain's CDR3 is CASSLGQGAHEQYF. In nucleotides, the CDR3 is TGTGCCAGCAGCTTAGGCCAGGGGGCCCACGAGCAGTACTTC.

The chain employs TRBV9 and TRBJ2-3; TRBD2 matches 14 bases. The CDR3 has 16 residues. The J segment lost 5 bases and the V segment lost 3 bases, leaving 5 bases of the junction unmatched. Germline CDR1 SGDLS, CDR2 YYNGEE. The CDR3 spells CASSGGLAGVVDTQYF. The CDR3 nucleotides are TGTGCCAGCAGCGGGGGACTAGCGGGAGTTGTAGATACGCAGTATTTT.

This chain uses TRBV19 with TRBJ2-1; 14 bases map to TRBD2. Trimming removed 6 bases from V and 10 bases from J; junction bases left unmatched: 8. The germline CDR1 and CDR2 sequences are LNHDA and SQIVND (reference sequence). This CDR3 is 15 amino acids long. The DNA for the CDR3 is TGTGCCAGTAGGAGACTAGCGGGAGGGGCTCGGGAGCAGTTCTTC. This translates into CASRRLAGGAREQFF.

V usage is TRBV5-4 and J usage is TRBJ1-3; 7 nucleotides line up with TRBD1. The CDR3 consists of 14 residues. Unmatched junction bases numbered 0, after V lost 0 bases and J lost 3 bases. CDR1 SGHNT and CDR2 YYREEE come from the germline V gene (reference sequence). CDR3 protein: CASSLGQGGNTIYF. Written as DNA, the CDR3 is TGTGCCAGCAGCTTGGGACAGGGTGGAAACACCATATATTTT.